Following are 14 T cell receptor beta chains from one sample sequenced in a study of T cells in Graves' hyperthyroidism and ophthalmopathy (dated by TCRdb to the late 2010s). Library generation was performed with multiplex PCR. Sequenced using an Illumina HiSeq 2000. The TCR beta CDR3 regions were amplified from the RNA transcripts. The TCR CDR3 was subjected to a first round of RT-PCR using the HTBI primer set and the Qiagen OneStep RT-PCR kit. TCRdb cleaned the public reads at Q25 with fastp, built clones with MiXCR and kept in-frame beta chains. Merged by CDR3 protein, the rows form single entries marked with the most common genes and DNA. This sample holds 380,000 or so distinct CDR3 sequences; over 15% were observed only once. 3.5% to 4% of the sample belongs to the ten largest clones. Sequencing was performed on blood. These receptor sequences come from a woman aged 18 to 35 with Graves' hyperthyroidism.

Ten or more counts support this clonotype. The chain joins TRBV5-1 to TRBJ1-1, with D maybe TRBD1 (5 bases). Trimming pared 4 bases from V and 3 bases from J, leaving 13 bases between. The CDR3 has 14 residues. Germline loops: CDR1 SGHRS, CDR2 YFSETQ. CDR3 protein: CASSPRGGDTEAFF. The DNA of the CDR3 is TGCGCCAGCAGCCCTAGGGGAGGGGACACTGAAGCTTTCTTT.

There are many counts of this clonotype. The gene calls are TRBV20-1 and TRBJ1-2; D is possibly TRBD1 (6 bases). Germline V lookup: CDR1 DFQATT, CDR2 SNEGSKA (reference sequence). The germline V and J ends were trimmed by 6 bases and 8 bases, with 16 bases remaining between them. The CDR3 has 12 residues. CDR3 nucleotides: TGCAGTGCGAGGGGGATTGGGTTCGGCTACACCTTC. Translating it yields CSARGIGFGYTF.

Written as DNA, the CDR3 is TGTGCCAGCAGCTTAATGCGAGCCAAAAACATTAAATACTTC. This translates into CASSLMRAKNIKYF. The chain has TRBV7-9 and TRBJ2-4; no firm D call. Germline CDR1 reads SEHNR; CDR2 reads FQNEAQ (reference sequence). This CDR3 contains 14 residues. V lost 2 bases and J 16 bases, leaving 21 bases between the germline ends.

Ten or more counts support this clonotype. The gene calls are TRBV10-2 and TRBJ2-6; D gene uncertain. There are 17 residues in the CDR3. Per the germline V gene, CDR1 is WSHSY and CDR2 is SAAADI. Trimming removed 4 bases at V and 0 bases at J, with 13 bases between. This CDR3 is CASSASDSFSGANVLTF. DNA for the CDR3: TGCGCCAGCAGTGCCTCAGACTCGTTCTCTGGGGCCAACGTCCTGACTTTC.

At least ten counts were recorded for this clonotype. The chain recombines TRBV7-8 with TRBJ2-7, with D perhaps assigned TRBD1 or TRBD2 (5 bases each). Trimming stripped 5 bases from V and 9 bases from J, with 20 bases between. The CDR3 covers 14 residues. CDR1 is SGHVS, CDR2 FQNEAQ, per germline. As DNA, the CDR3 is TGTGCCAGCAGCCCGTCGGGGCAAGCCTTTCGGCAGTACTTC. It is translated as CASSPSGQAFRQYF.

The rearrangement joins TRBV2 to TRBJ1-1; 9 bases agree with TRBD1. Trimming at V came to 5 bases and at J to 4 bases, leaving 8 bases not matched to a gene. The CDR3 extends over 15 amino acids. Germline values: CDR1 SNHLY, CDR2 FYNNEI. This chain's CDR3 is CASSLTGGWGTEAFF. DNA for the CDR3: TGTGCCAGCAGTTTAACAGGGGGCTGGGGCACTGAAGCTTTCTTT.

This clonotype was observed a handful of times. A much more abundant neighbour one base away suggests this may be a read error. The gene calls are TRBV6-2 or TRBV6-3 and TRBJ2-2; tentatively, D is TRBD1 (6 bases). The CDR3 covers 14 residues. The germline CDR1 and CDR2 sequences are MNHEY and SVGEGT. The CDR3 bases are TGTGCCAGCAGGAGGGGGACCAAAACCGGGGAGCTGTGTTTT. Translating gives CASRRGTKTGELCF.

CDR3 nucleotide sequence: TGTGCCACCAGTGATCCGGGACAGGGGGCAGATACGCAGTATTTT. Translation gives CATSDPGQGADTQYF. The rearrangement links TRBV24-1 to TRBJ2-3, with 11 bases aligning to TRBD1. Per the germline V gene, CDR1 is KGHDR and CDR2 is SFDVKD. V lost 3 bases, J lost 4 bases, and 2 bases stayed unmatched. This CDR3 comprises 15 residues.

This clonotype was recorded a few times. The V call is TRBV3-1, the J call TRBJ1-2; D is undetermined. Deletions cut 0 bases from V and 4 bases from J, with 9 bases between. Germline V lookup: CDR1 LGHDT, CDR2 YNNKEL (reference sequence). The CDR3 covers 14 residues. CDR3 sequence (DNA): TGTGCCAGCAGCCAAGACCGGGAGCTCTATGGCTACACCTTC. Encoded protein: CASSQDRELYGYTF.

This clonotype was observed at least ten times. The J gene is TRBJ2-2, the V gene TRBV28; D gene ambiguous. Trimming cost V 2 bases and J 6 bases, with 4 bases left between them. This CDR3 is built from 12 residues. Germline CDR1 reads MDHEN; CDR2 reads SYDVKM. The CDR3 protein is CASSLDPGELFF. DNA of the CDR3: TGTGCCAGCAGTTTAGATCCCGGGGAGCTGTTTTTT. The variable domain in full, with the rest retrieved from reference TRBV28 and TRBJ2-2, is DVKVTQSSRYLVKRTGEKVFLECVQDMDHENMFWYRQDPGLGLRLIYFSYDVKMKEKGDIPEGYSVSREKKERFSLILESASTNQTSMYLCASSLDPGELFFGEGSRLTVL.

This clonotype came up many times. This chain links TRBV4-1 with TRBJ2-2, with 8 bases lining up with TRBD1. Trimming at V came to 4 bases and at J to 4 bases, leaving 5 bases not matched to a gene. Germline V gives CDR1 MGHRA, CDR2 YSYEKL. This CDR3 has 15 amino acids. For the CDR3, the DNA is TGCGCCAGCAGCCCCAGGGGGCTTGGCACCGGGGAGCTGTTTTTT. It yields the protein CASSPRGLGTGELFF.

The table lists this clonotype with many counts. The chain joins TRBV24-1 to TRBJ1-2; maybe TRBD1 (5 bases). The CDR3 contains 13 residues. From germline, CDR1 is KGHDR and CDR2 SFDVKD. V was cut by 5 bases and J by 5 bases, with 11 bases left in between. Here the CDR3 DNA reads TGTGCCACCAGTGCCCAAGACAGATATGGCTACACCTTC. Amino acid sequence: CATSAQDRYGYTF.

The genes are TRBV19 and TRBJ2-7; 9 positions agree with TRBD1. Germline V gene sequence: CDR1 LNHDA, CDR2 SQIVND (reference sequence). CDR3 size: 16 residues. V shed 6 bases, J shed 0 bases, and the junction held 9 bases outside the gene matches. CDR3 sequence: CASSYEQGATSYEQYF. CDR3 in DNA: TGTGCCAGTAGCTACGAACAGGGGGCAACCTCCTACGAGCAGTACTTC. Looking up the rest from reference TRBV19 and TRBJ2-7 gives the full variable domain: DGGITQSPKYLFRKEGQNVTLSCEQNLNHDAMYWYRQDPGQGLRLIYYSQIVNDFQKGDIAEGYSVSREKKESFPLTVTSAQKNPTAFYLCASSYEQGATSYEQYFGPGTRLTVT.

In its sample, this clonotype was seen many times. The chain links TRBV20-1 to TRBJ1-1; D remains unclear. The germline V gene has CDR1 DFQATT and CDR2 SNEGSKA (reference sequence). The CDR3 runs 12 residues. V gave up 5 bases and J gave up 1 base, with 8 bases separating them. CDR3 nucleotide sequence: TGCAGTGCTTCGGACGCGAACACTGAAGCTTTCTTT. It codes for CSASDANTEAFF.